Following are 24 T cell receptor beta chains from one sample sequenced in a study of beta chain features in type 1 diabetes. The isolated RNA, all of it, was reverse transcribed, so expressed TCRB transcripts were what got sequenced. Only in-frame clones appear in the TCRdb table, and some are missing; sequencing was by immunoSEQ multiplex PCR. Of approximately 150,000 clones in the sample, approximately 10% were seen once. Sequencing was performed on central memory CD4+ T cells from blood. The receptor source for this set is a woman aged 40-49 years in good health.

The chain has TRBV6-1 and TRBJ2-1, with 12 bases matching TRBD2. The V segment lost 7 bases and the J segment 6 bases; nucleotides outside the gene matches: 4. This CDR3 is built from 14 residues. The germline CDR1 and CDR2 sequences are MNHNS and SASEGT. CDR3 residues: CASTASGGANEQFF. The DNA of the CDR3 is TGTGCCAGCACCGCTAGCGGGGGGGCCAATGAGCAGTTCTTC.

This chain uses TRBV5-8 with TRBJ1-6, with D possibly being TRBD1 (5 bases). In germline, CDR1 is SGHTS, CDR2 YDEGEE. This CDR3 spans 14 amino acids. Trimming took off 0 bases at V and 5 bases at J, with 6 bases between the two ends. Written as DNA, the CDR3 is TGTGCCAGCAGCTTGGGACAGAATAATTCACCCCTCCACTTT. It yields the protein CASSLGQNNSPLHF.

This clone appeared many times. V usage is TRBV4-3 and J usage is TRBJ1-3; possibly TRBD1 for D (5 bases). The CDR3 has 18 residues. V shed 3 bases and J shed 0 bases, with 18 bases lying between them. Germline CDR1 and CDR2: LGHNA and YSLEER. The DNA of the CDR3 is TGCGCCAGCAGCCAGCATCCCCCTCTGACAGACTCTGGAAACACCATATATTTT. Residues: CASSQHPPLTDSGNTIYF.

In this sample, this clone turned up many times. The chain links TRBV7-2 to TRBJ1-4; the D gene is possibly TRBD1 (6 bases). This CDR3 is 13 amino acids long. V shed 4 bases and J shed 10 bases, with 13 bases lying between them. The germline gives CDR1 SGHTA, CDR2 FQGNSA. CDR3: CASSSPGGRKLFF. CDR3 nucleotides: TGTGCCAGCAGCTCCCCCGGGGGGCGAAAACTGTTTTTT.

This clone has more than one count but fewer than ten. The J gene is TRBJ1-5, the V gene TRBV28, with D possibly TRBD1 on 6 matching bases. Germline V gene sequence: CDR1 MDHEN, CDR2 SYDVKM. CDR3 length: 13 residues. Deletions cut 8 bases from V and 5 bases from J, with 13 bases between. This CDR3 reads CASVAPGDQPQHF. CDR3 nucleotide sequence: TGTGCCAGCGTGGCCCCAGGGGATCAGCCCCAGCATTTT.

This clone turned up a few times. The chain carries TRBV6-5 and TRBJ1-2; 8 bases fit TRBD1. V shed 6 bases and J 8 bases; nucleotides not matched to a gene: 5. CDR3 length: 12 amino acids. Germline V gives CDR1 MNHEY, CDR2 SVGAGI. This CDR3 is CASSEQGDGYTF. In DNA form, the CDR3 reads TGTGCCAGCAGCGAACAGGGGGACGGCTACACCTTC.

In its sample, this clone was seen a few times. Here the CDR3 reads CASSDRTSGGYEQYF. CDR3 in DNA: TGTGCCAGCTCAGATCGGACTAGCGGGGGGTACGAGCAGTACTTC. The gene calls are TRBV18 and TRBJ2-7; 14 nucleotides line up with TRBD2. Trimming cost V 5 bases and J 4 bases; bases outside gene matches: 4. Germline V lookup: CDR1 KGHSH, CDR2 LQKENI. This CDR3 region has 15 residues.

The chain has TRBV5-1 and TRBJ1-2; TRBD1 matches 7 bases. The CDR3 totals 13 residues. Germline CDR1 reads SGHRS; CDR2 reads YFSETQ. V trimming: 6 bases; J trimming: 6 bases; junction bases outside the gene matches: 8. The CDR3 DNA reads as TGCGCCAGCACCCGAGGGGGCATTGATGGCTACACCTTC. Amino acids: CASTRGGIDGYTF.

This clone has a count of ten or more. The chain links TRBV5-4 to TRBJ1-2; tentative D call: TRBD1 (5 bases). The CDR3 runs 13 residues. CDR1 is SGHNT and CDR2 is YYREEE in the germline V gene (reference sequence). V shed 4 bases and J shed 5 bases, with 12 bases lying between them. The CDR3 DNA reads TGTGCCAGCAGCACGGGACTGCAATATGGCTACACCTTC. Translated, it gives CASSTGLQYGYTF. Variable domain in full (rest from reference TRBV5-4 and TRBJ1-2): ETGVTQSPTHLIKTRGQQVTLRCSSQSGHNTVSWYQQALGQGPQFIFQYYREEENGRGNFPPRFSGLQFPNYSSELNVNALELDDSALYLCASSTGLQYGYTFGSGTRLTVV.

This clone turned up a few times. V and J are TRBV10-3 and TRBJ2-7; weak D call: TRBD1 (5 bases). Trimming removed 8 bases from V and 2 bases from J, with 10 bases in between. Germline-derived CDR1 and CDR2 are ENHRY and SYGVKD. The CDR3 extends over 12 amino acids. DNA for the CDR3: TGTGCCATCTCGGCAGGGACCTACGAGCAGTACTTC. Residues: CAISAGTYEQYF.

The chain recombines TRBV11-2 with TRBJ1-4; D is unresolved. V was pared by 5 bases and J by 4 bases, with 11 bases between. CDR1 and CDR2 (germline): SGHAT, FQNNGV. The CDR3 loop spans 14 amino acids. In DNA, the CDR3 is TGTGCCAGCAGCGTGGGCCACGGTAATGAAAAACTGTTTTTT. Amino acid sequence: CASSVGHGNEKLFF.

This clone has at least ten counts. The rearrangement links TRBV7-9 to TRBJ2-7, with TRBD1 matching 7 bases. The CDR3 consists of 14 residues. V was pared by 3 bases and J by 2 bases, with 4 bases of the junction left unmatched. Germline-derived CDR1 and CDR2 are SEHNR and FQNEAQ (reference sequence). Here the CDR3 DNA reads TGTGCCAGCAGCTTCGGACAGGTAACCTACGAGCAGTACTTC. This encodes CASSFGQVTYEQYF.

V is TRBV7-8 and J is TRBJ1-2; 11 nucleotides align to TRBD1. V lost 7 bases and J lost 3; bases outside the gene matches: 13. Germline V gene lookup returns CDR1 SGHVS and CDR2 FQNEAQ. The CDR3 has 17 residues. CDR3 nucleotide sequence: TGTGCCAGCATCTCATCGTGGCCGGGACAGGGGGACTATGGCTACACCTTC. Protein sequence: CASISSWPGQGDYGYTF.

In this sample, this clone turned up a few times. The rearrangement links TRBV19 to TRBJ1-1; D is uncertain. This CDR3 contains 14 residues. CDR1 and CDR2 from the germline V gene are LNHDA and SQIVND (reference sequence). The V gene lost 4 bases and the J gene lost 7 bases, with 16 bases spanning the gap. The DNA for the CDR3 is TGTGCCAGTAGTAACGGGTTAGGCGGGAGTGAAGCTTTCTTT. Amino acids: CASSNGLGGSEAFF.

The chain carries TRBV11-2 and TRBJ2-4; the match to TRBD1 covers 9 bases. CDR1 is SGHAT and CDR2 is FQNNGV in the germline V gene. J gave up 4 bases and V 4 bases, and 5 bases lay outside the gene matches. The length of the CDR3 is 15 residues. In DNA form, the CDR3 reads TGTGCCAGCAGCTCAACCGGGACAGGGAAAAACATTCAGTACTTC. Its translation is CASSSTGTGKNIQYF.

There are many counts of this clone. The chain uses TRBV15 and TRBJ2-1; 9 nucleotides align to TRBD2. Germline loops: CDR1 LNHNV, CDR2 YYDKDF (reference sequence). CDR3 length: 18 amino acids. V shed 5 bases and J 5 bases; nucleotides not matched to a gene: 16. CDR3 sequence (DNA): TGTGCCACCAGCCCCTCGCGGGGGGGCCTTATAGTAAACAATGAGCAGTTCTTC. Its translation is CATSPSRGGLIVNNEQFF.

The DNA for the CDR3 is TGCGCCAGCAGCCGGGACAGACAATTTAATGAAAAACTGTTTTTT. This translates into CASSRDRQFNEKLFF. The chain combines TRBV4-3 with TRBJ1-4, with 7 positions matching TRBD1. This CDR3 region has 15 residues. Germline values: CDR1 LGHNA, CDR2 YSLEER. Trimming cost V 4 bases and J 4 bases; bases outside gene matches: 6.

V and J are TRBV5-4 and TRBJ2-7; 7 bases match TRBD1. CDR3 length: 14 amino acids. CDR1 is SGHNT, CDR2 YYREEE, per germline (reference sequence). Unmatched junction bases numbered 3, after V lost 3 bases and J lost 0 bases. CDR3 sequence: CASSSGQNSYEQYF. The CDR3 region has the DNA TGTGCCAGCAGCTCGGGACAGAACTCCTACGAGCAGTACTTC.

This clone turned up a few times. This chain uses TRBV15 with TRBJ1-6; the D is unclear. Trimming removed 0 bases from V and 8 bases from J, with 5 bases in between. This CDR3 has 13 residues. The germline CDR1 and CDR2 sequences are LNHNV and YYDKDF (reference sequence). CDR3 in amino acids: CATSRDRDSPLHF. The CDR3, as DNA: TGTGCCACCAGCAGAGATCGGGATTCACCCCTCCACTTT.

The chain combines TRBV7-2 with TRBJ2-7; 7 bases match TRBD1. After removal of 0 bases from V and 6 bases from J, the junction contained 5 bases not matched to a gene. Germline V gene data show CDR1 as SGHTA and CDR2 as FQGNSA. The CDR3 totals 14 residues. CDR3 region: CASSLAKGTVEQYF. In DNA, the CDR3 is TGTGCCAGCAGCTTAGCGAAAGGGACAGTCGAGCAGTACTTC.

This chain connects TRBV9 to TRBJ1-1, with a weak D call TRBD1 (5 bases). This CDR3 is 16 amino acids long. Trimming cost V 0 bases and J 4 bases, with 16 bases left between them. In germline, CDR1 is SGDLS, CDR2 YYNGEE. The CDR3 is CASSVAWGEGLTEAFF. DNA of the CDR3: TGTGCCAGCAGCGTAGCCTGGGGCGAAGGTCTCACTGAAGCTTTCTTT.

This clone was counted ten times or more. J is TRBJ2-4 and V is TRBV5-4, with a possible D match to TRBD1 (7 bases). This CDR3 contains 15 residues. V lost 4 bases, J lost 1 base, and 12 bases lay in between. Germline CDR1 and CDR2: SGHNT and YYREEE (reference sequence). CDR3 region: CASSPAGGAKNIQYF. As DNA, the CDR3 is TGTGCCAGCAGCCCCGCAGGGGGGGCCAAAAACATTCAGTACTTC.

This clone has more than one count but fewer than ten. The chain links TRBV5-6 to TRBJ1-1; the D gene is possibly TRBD1 (6 bases). The CDR3 is 13 amino acids. Germline CDR1 reads SGHDT; CDR2 reads YYEEEE. Trimming stripped 4 bases from V and 0 bases from J, with 7 bases between. The CDR3 DNA follows: TGTGCCAGCAGCACAGGGTTGAACACTGAAGCTTTCTTT. Translating it yields CASSTGLNTEAFF.

This clone appeared a few times. This chain connects TRBV4-1 to TRBJ1-4; no clear D. Trimming removed 5 bases at V and 7 bases at J, with 11 bases between. The CDR3 is 13 residues long. The germline gives CDR1 MGHRA, CDR2 YSYEKL. The CDR3 DNA reads as TGCGCCAGCAGCTCCCCACAATCTGAAAAACTGTTTTTT. Amino acid sequence: CASSSPQSEKLFF.